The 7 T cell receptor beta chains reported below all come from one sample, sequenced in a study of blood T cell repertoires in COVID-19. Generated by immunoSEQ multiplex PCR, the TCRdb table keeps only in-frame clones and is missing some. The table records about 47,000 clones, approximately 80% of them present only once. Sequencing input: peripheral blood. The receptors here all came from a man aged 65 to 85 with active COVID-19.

The CDR3 DNA sequence: TGCAGCGTAAGACAGAACACAGATACGCAGTATTTT. Residues: CSVRQNTDTQYF. The J gene is TRBJ2-3, the V gene TRBV29-1, with D maybe TRBD1 (5 bases). Germline CDR1 and CDR2: SQVTM and ANQGSEA. The CDR3 runs to 12 residues. V was trimmed by 6 bases and J by 2 bases, leaving 9 bases between them.

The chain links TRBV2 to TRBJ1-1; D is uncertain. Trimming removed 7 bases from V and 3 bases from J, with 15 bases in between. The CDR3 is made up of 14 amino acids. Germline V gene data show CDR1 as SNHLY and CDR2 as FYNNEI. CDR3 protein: CASTADWFDTEAFF. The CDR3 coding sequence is TGTGCCAGCACAGCGGATTGGTTTGACACTGAAGCTTTCTTT.

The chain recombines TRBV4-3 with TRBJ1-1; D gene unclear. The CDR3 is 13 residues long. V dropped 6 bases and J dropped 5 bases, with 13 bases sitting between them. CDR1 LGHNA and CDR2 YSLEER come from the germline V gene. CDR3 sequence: CASSPRRGTEAFF. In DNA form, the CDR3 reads TGCGCCAGCAGTCCTAGGCGCGGGACTGAAGCTTTCTTT.

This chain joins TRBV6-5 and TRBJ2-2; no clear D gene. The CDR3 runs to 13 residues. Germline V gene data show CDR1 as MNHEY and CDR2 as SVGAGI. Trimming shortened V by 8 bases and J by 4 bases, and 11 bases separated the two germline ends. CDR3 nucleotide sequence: TGTGCCAGCTTGTCCCGGAGCACCGGGGAGCTGTTTTTT. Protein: CASLSRSTGELFF.

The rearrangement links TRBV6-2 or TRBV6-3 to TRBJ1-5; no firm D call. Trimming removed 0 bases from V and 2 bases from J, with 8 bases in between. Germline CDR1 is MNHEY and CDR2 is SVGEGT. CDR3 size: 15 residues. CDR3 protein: CASSYSRVGNQPQHF. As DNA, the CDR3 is TGTGCCAGCAGTTACTCGAGGGTCGGCAATCAGCCCCAGCATTTT.

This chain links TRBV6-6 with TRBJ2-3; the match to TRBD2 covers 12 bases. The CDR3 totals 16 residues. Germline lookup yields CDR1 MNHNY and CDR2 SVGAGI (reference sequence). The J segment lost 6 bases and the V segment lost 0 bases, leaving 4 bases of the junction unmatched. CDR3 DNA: TGTGCCAGCAGTTACTCGAGGACTAGCGGGGTGGATACGCAGTATTTT. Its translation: CASSYSRTSGVDTQYF.

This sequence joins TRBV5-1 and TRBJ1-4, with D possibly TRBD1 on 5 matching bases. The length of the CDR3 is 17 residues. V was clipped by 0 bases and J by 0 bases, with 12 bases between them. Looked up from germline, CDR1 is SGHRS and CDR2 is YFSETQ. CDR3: CASSLGRGAATNEKLFF. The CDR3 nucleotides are TGCGCCAGCAGCTTGGGGAGGGGTGCTGCAACTAATGAAAAACTGTTTTTT.